This T cell receptor beta chain originates from a study of cytomegalovirus exposure and HLA in healthy donors. Looking at the study overall: An early data release held around 80 million unique TCRs from HLA-typed donors.

This CDR3 comprises 15 residues. The V gene end was trimmed by 3 bases and the J gene end by 4 bases; junction bases not matched to a gene: 6. Germline CDR1 SEHNR, CDR2 FQNEAQ (reference sequence). Overall study findings and caveats: TRBV6-2, TRBV6-3 and other indistinguishable V segments were excluded. Reports indicated that the classifier achieved high specificity and sensitivity in diagnosing cytomegalovirus status. One cluster of highly shared sequence variants probably arose as a sequencing artifact.

About this clone: Its antigen remains unknown.

The study ran its PCR with 60 Vbeta and 13 Jbeta primers. Repertoires were generated with immunoSEQ multiplex PCR, while TCRdb's copy carries only in-frame clones and drops some. This sample yields 100,000 to 150,000 clones, of which more than 9% are seen a single time; 4.6% belongs to the top ten. This TCR was sampled from a woman between 18 and 29 years old in good health and CMV-seropositive. The source material was PBMCs. This chain links TRBV7-9 with TRBJ2-7; TRBD1 agrees at 10 bases. The CDR3 DNA reads TGTGCCAGCAGCTTCCGGGACAGGGGCATTTACGAGCAGTACTTC. Protein sequence: CASSFRDRGIYEQYF. Together with reference TRBV7-9 and TRBJ2-7, the CDR3 gives the full variable domain: DTGVSQNPRHKITKRGQNVTFRCDPISEHNRLYWYRQTLGQGPEFLTYFQNEAQLEKSRLLSDRFSAERPKGSFSTLEIQRTEQGDSAMYLCASSFRDRGIYEQYFGPGTRLTVT.